The 15 T cell receptor beta chains below were found in one sample sequenced in a study of post-analysis software for immune sequencing data. Sequencing libraries made from TCR beta cDNA carried unique molecular identifiers. MiXCR was run by TCRdb on the PCR reads, yielding one entry per CDR3 protein. Of over 150,000 distinct CDR3 sequences listed, around 28% are singletons. What these receptors recognize is not known. Findings of the study overall: There were four or five TRBV segments more frequent in patients than controls, and TRBV5-6, TRBV5-1 and TRBV20-1 were among them.

The sequenced sample was blood. The receptors were gathered from a girl between 10 and 17 years old with multiple sclerosis.

This clonotype was picked up many times. This rearrangement joins TRBV2 to TRBJ1-2; 10 nucleotides align to TRBD1. Germline V gene sequence: CDR1 SNHLY, CDR2 FYNNEI. This CDR3 is built from 15 residues. The V and J ends lost 5 bases and 2 bases, in that order; junction bases with no gene match: 5. CDR3 region: CASSSWGQGNYGYTF. The CDR3 DNA reads TGTGCCAGCAGTTCGTGGGGACAGGGGAACTATGGCTACACCTTC.

The chain recombines TRBV10-2 with TRBJ1-1; D uncertain. Germline CDR1 is WSHSY and CDR2 is SAAADI. This CDR3 contains 12 residues. Trimming took 4 bases from V and 1 from J, leaving 4 bases between them. The CDR3 coding sequence is TGCGCCAGCAGTGGACAGAACACTGAAGCTTTCTTT. It is translated as CASSGQNTEAFF.

The gene calls are TRBV5-4 and TRBJ1-1, with 7 bases that match TRBD1. Germline CDR1 reads SGHNT; CDR2 reads YYREEE (reference sequence). Trimming removed 4 bases from V and 0 bases from J; junction bases left unmatched: 6. The CDR3 has 15 amino acids. The DNA of the CDR3 is TGTGCCAGCAGCGCATGGGACAGAATGAACACTGAAGCTTTCTTT. Translation gives CASSAWDRMNTEAFF.

The chain employs TRBV5-1 and TRBJ1-1, with 7 bases identical to TRBD1. The germline gives CDR1 SGHRS, CDR2 YFSETQ. The CDR3 runs 14 residues. V gave up 2 bases and J gave up 5 bases; unmatched junction bases: 6. The CDR3 sequence: CASSFEGARTEAFF. The CDR3, as DNA: TGCGCCAGCAGCTTCGAGGGGGCGCGAACTGAAGCTTTCTTT.

This clonotype showed up many times. The rearrangement links TRBV10-2 to TRBJ1-6; D uncertain. This CDR3 contains 14 residues. The germline V gene encodes CDR1 WSHSY and CDR2 SAAADI. V was shortened by 7 bases and J by 0 bases, with 7 bases between the two germline ends. CDR3 in DNA: TGCGCCAGCACGAAAAGCTCCTATAATTCACCCCTCCACTTT. Amino acid sequence: CASTKSSYNSPLHF.

A remark on this clonotype: The junction shows a germline mismatch at one end, possibly a read error. The gene calls are TRBV10-3 and TRBJ2-7; D may be TRBD1 (7 bases). CDR1 is ENHRY and CDR2 is SYGVKD in the germline V gene. The CDR3 runs to 15 residues. CDR3 DNA: TGTGCCATCAGTGAGTCGCCTGACAGGGACTGCGAGCAGTGCTTC. Its translation is CAISESPDRDCEQCF.

This clonotype was detected ten times or more. CDR3 coding DNA: TGTGCCAGCAGCCTGGAGTTGGGAGGGGGTATTTTTAGGAGCTCCTACGAGCAGTACTTC. Encoded protein: CASSLELGGGIFRSSYEQYF. The chain recombines TRBV12-3 or TRBV12-4 with TRBJ2-7; perhaps TRBD2 as D (7 bases). The V end was cut by 6 bases, the J end by 0 bases, with 30 bases between. The CDR3 extends over 20 amino acids.

The chain carries TRBV24-1 and TRBJ2-1; possibly TRBD1 for D (6 bases). The germline V gene encodes CDR1 KGHDR and CDR2 SFDVKD. The CDR3 is 19 amino acids. V lost 0 bases, J lost 6 bases, and 23 bases lay in between. The CDR3 region has the DNA TGTGCCACCAGTGATTTGGTGGAGGACAGCCCCTCGGGGTCCAATGAGCAGTTCTTC. This translates into CATSDLVEDSPSGSNEQFF.

Many counts were recorded for this clonotype. V and J are TRBV29-1 and TRBJ2-1; 12 bases fit TRBD2. The CDR3 totals 15 residues. The germline CDR1 and CDR2 sequences are SQVTM and ANQGSEA. Trimming cost V 6 bases and J 4 bases; bases outside gene matches: 7. The CDR3 region has the DNA TGCAGCGTCGAACCTAGCGGGAGGGAATACAATGAGCAGTTCTTC. Translated: CSVEPSGREYNEQFF.

This clonotype was seen just once. A much larger clone lies a single base off, so this may be a read error. The chain recombines TRBV4-1 with TRBJ1-2; weak D call: TRBD1 (5 bases). Germline V gene sequence: CDR1 MGHRA, CDR2 YSYEKL. CDR3 length: 15 amino acids. Trimming shortened V by 1 base and J by 9 bases, and 18 bases separated the two germline ends. CDR3 bases: TGCGCCAGCAGCCAAGGGGAGGTCGGGGGTTATAGCTACACCTTC. Its protein is CASSQGEVGGYSYTF.

CDR3 in amino acids: CASSRYNQETQYF. For the CDR3, the DNA is TGTGCCAGCAGCCGATATAACCAAGAGACCCAGTACTTC. V usage is TRBV13 and J usage is TRBJ2-7; D is ambiguous. The J call could be wrong; TRBJ2-5 is a better fit for the DNA end. The length of the CDR3 is 13 residues. From germline, CDR1 is PRHDT and CDR2 FYEKMQ (reference sequence).

The count of this clonotype is one. The junction departs from germline at one end; a sequencing error may be responsible. The rearrangement links TRBV2 to TRBJ2-5; TRBD2 might be the D (5 bases). The CDR3 covers 13 residues. CDR1 is SNHLY and CDR2 is FYNNEI in the germline V gene. In nucleotides, the CDR3 is TGTGCCAACAGTCCGGAGGTCTGGGAGACCCAGTACTTC. Translation gives CANSPEVWETQYF.

This clonotype was seen repeatedly, ten times or more. The chain combines TRBV12-3 or TRBV12-4 with TRBJ1-2; D remains unclear. This CDR3 comprises 16 residues. V gave up 0 bases and J gave up 6 bases, with 17 bases separating them. CDR3 region: CASSLALRGMADGYTF. CDR3 nucleotide sequence: TGTGCCAGCAGTTTAGCGCTGCGGGGAATGGCGGATGGCTACACCTTC.

CDR3 amino acids: CASGPPSERGDQETQYF. Here the CDR3 DNA reads TGTGCTAGTGGTCCTCCATCTGAGAGGGGAGACCAAGAGACCCAGTACTTC. The rearrangement uses TRBV12-5 and TRBJ2-5; either TRBD1 or TRBD2 may fit D (5 bases each). The CDR3 totals 17 residues. V lost 5 bases and J 0 bases, leaving 19 bases between the germline ends. In germline, CDR1 is LGHNT, CDR2 FRNRAP.

This clonotype showed up just a few times. This chain connects TRBV2 to TRBJ2-5; D gene ambiguous. The CDR3 runs 17 residues. Trimming left V 2 bases short and J 2 bases short, with 18 bases between. Per the germline V gene, CDR1 is SNHLY and CDR2 is FYNNEI. The CDR3 DNA follows: TGTGCCAGCAGTGAAAGTCGGGCCAGCGAGGTTCAAGAGACCCAGTACTTC. This sequence encodes CASSESRASEVQETQYF.